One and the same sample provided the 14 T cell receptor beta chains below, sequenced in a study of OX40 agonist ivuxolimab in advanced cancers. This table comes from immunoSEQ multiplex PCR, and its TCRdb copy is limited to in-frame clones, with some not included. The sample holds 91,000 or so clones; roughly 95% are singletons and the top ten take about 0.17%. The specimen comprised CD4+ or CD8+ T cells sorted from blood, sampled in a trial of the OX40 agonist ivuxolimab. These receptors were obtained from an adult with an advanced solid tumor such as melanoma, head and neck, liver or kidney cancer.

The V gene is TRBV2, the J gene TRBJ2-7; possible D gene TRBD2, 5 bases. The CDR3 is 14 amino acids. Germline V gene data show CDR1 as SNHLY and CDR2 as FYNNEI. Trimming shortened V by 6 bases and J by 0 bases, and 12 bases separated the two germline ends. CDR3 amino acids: CASSAPGISYEQYF. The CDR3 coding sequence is TGTGCCAGCAGCGCTCCCGGGATCTCCTACGAGCAGTACTTC.

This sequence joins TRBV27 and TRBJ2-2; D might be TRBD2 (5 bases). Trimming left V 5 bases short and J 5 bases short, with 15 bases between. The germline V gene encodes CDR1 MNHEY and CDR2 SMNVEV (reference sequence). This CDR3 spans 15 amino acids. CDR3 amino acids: CASSPTPDSTGELFF. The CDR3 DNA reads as TGTGCCAGCAGTCCCACTCCGGACTCAACCGGGGAGCTGTTTTTT.

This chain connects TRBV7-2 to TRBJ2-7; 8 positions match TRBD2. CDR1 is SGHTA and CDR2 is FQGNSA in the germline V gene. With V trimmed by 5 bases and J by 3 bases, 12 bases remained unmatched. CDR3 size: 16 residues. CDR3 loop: CASSPRGASGHYEQYF. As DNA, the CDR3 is TGTGCCAGCAGCCCCCGAGGGGCTAGCGGGCACTACGAGCAGTACTTC.

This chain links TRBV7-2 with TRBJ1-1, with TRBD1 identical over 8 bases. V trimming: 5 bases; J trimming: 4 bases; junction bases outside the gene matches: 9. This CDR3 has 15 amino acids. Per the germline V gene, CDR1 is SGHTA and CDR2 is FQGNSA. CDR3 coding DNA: TGTGCCAGCAGCCAATACAGGGGGGGAGGCACTGAAGCTTTCTTT. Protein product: CASSQYRGGGTEAFF. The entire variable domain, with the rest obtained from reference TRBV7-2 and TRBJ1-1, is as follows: GAGVSQSPSNKVTEKGKDVELRCDPISGHTALYWYRQSLGQGLEFLIYFQGNSAPDKSGLPSDRFSAERTGGSVSTLTIQRTQQEDSAVYLCASSQYRGGGTEAFFGQGTRLTVV.

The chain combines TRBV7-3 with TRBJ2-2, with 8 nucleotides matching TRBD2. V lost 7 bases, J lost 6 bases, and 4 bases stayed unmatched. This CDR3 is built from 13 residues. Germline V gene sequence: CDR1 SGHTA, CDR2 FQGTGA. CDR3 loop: CASTPGGPGELFF. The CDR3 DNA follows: TGTGCCAGCACCCCGGGGGGGCCCGGGGAGCTGTTTTTT.

The CDR3 loop reads CASSRATGPRTDTQYF. The CDR3 DNA reads as TGCGCCAGCAGCCGGGCCACAGGGCCCCGCACAGATACGCAGTATTTT. V and J are TRBV4-1 and TRBJ2-3, with D perhaps matching TRBD1 (6 bases). V was pared by 4 bases and J by 1 base, with 15 bases between. The germline gives CDR1 MGHRA, CDR2 YSYEKL. The CDR3 contains 16 residues.

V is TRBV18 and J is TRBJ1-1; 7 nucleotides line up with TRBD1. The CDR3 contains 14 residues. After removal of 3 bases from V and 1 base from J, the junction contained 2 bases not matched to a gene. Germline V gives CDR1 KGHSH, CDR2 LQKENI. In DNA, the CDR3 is TGTGCCAGCTCACCGACAGGGCAGAACACTGAAGCTTTCTTT. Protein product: CASSPTGQNTEAFF.

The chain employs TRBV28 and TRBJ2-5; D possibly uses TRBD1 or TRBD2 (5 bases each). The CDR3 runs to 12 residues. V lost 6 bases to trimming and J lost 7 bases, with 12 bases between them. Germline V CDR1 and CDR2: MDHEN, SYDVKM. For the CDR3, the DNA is TGTGCCAGCAGAACCGGGGCGTGGACCCAGTACTTC. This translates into CASRTGAWTQYF.

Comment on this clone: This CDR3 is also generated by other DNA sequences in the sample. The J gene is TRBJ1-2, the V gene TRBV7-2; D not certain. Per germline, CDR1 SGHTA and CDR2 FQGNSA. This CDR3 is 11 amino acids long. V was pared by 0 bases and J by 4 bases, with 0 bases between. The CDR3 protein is CASSLAYGYTF. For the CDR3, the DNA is TGTGCCAGCAGCTTAGCCTATGGCTACACCTTC.

Here the CDR3 reads CASSFPKNIQYF. In nucleotides, the CDR3 is TGTGCCAGCAGCTTCCCCAAAAACATTCAGTACTTC. The genes are TRBV7-9 and TRBJ2-4; D call uncertain. V was clipped by 3 bases and J by 2 bases, with 2 bases between them. This CDR3 has 12 residues. The germline V gene encodes CDR1 SEHNR and CDR2 FQNEAQ (reference sequence).

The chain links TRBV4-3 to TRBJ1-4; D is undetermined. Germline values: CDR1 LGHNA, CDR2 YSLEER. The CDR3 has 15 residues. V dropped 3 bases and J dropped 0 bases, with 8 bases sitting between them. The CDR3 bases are TGCGCCAGCAGCCATTCAGGTGCAACTAATGAAAAACTGTTTTTT. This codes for CASSHSGATNEKLFF.

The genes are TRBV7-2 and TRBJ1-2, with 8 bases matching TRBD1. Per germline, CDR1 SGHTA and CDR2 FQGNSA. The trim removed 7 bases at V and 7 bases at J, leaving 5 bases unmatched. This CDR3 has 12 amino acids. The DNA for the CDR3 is TGTGCCAGCACGGACAGGGTCGGTGGCTACACCTTC. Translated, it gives CASTDRVGGYTF.

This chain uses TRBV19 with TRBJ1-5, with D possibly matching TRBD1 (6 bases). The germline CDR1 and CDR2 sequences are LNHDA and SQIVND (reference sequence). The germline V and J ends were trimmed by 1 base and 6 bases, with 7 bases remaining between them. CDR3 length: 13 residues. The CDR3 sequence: CASSIGTAQPQHF. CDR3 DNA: TGTGCCAGTAGTATAGGGACAGCTCAGCCCCAGCATTTT.

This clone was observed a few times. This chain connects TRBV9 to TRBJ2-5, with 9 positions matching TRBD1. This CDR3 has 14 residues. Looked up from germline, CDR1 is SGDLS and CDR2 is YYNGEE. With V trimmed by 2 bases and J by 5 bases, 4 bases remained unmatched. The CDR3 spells CASSVPGQGETQYF. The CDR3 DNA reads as TGTGCCAGCAGCGTCCCGGGACAGGGTGAGACCCAGTACTTC.